Below, one T cell receptor (beta chain) is given with its context. Antigen specificity is unknown. Sequencing was performed with immunoSEQ multiplex PCR; in TCRdb, only in-frame clones are kept and a portion is missing. The sample holds around 98,000 clones; 87% are singletons and the top ten take 3.9%. CDR1 and CDR2 from the germline V gene are MNHEY and SMNVEV (reference sequence). This CDR3 has 15 residues. V dropped 5 bases and J dropped 8 bases, with 19 bases sitting between them. This specimen belongs to a study of cytomegalovirus exposure and HLA in healthy donors. Broader study findings: Reportedly, diagnosis of cytomegalovirus status by the classifier showed high specificity and sensitivity. The study labeled 150 to 200 TCR beta chains cytomegalovirus-associated.

V is TRBV27 and J is TRBJ2-1; D is ambiguous. Sequenced sample: PBMCs. The sequence came from a woman in her 30s in good health and CMV-seronegative. CDR3 sequence (DNA): TGTGCCAGCAGTGCCCCCCAGCGCCCCTGGGATGAGCAGTTCTTC. This encodes CASSAPQRPWDEQFF.